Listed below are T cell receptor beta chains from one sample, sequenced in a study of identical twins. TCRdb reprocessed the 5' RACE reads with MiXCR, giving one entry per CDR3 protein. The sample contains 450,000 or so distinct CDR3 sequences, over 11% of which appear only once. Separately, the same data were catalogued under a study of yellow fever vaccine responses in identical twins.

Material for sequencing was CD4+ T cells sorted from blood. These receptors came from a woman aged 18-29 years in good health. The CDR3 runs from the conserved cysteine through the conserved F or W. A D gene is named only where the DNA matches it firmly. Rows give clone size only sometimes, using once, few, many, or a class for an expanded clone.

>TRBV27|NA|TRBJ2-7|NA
CASSSTERSSYEQYF
TGTGCCAGCAGTTCAACGGAGAGGAGCTCCTACGAGCAGTACTTC
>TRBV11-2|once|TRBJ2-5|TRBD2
CASSFGGAGALKDF
TGTGCCAGCAGCTTTGGCGGAGCGGGGGCCCTTAAGGACTTC
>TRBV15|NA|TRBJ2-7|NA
CATSRLSVWDEQYF
TGTGCCACCAGCCGCCTCTCCGTCTGGGACGAGCAGTACTTC
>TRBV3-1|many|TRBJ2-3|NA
CASSQDRGGADTQYF
TGTGCCAGCAGCCAAGATCGCGGGGGCGCAGATACGCAGTATTTT
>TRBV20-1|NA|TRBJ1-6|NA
CSARPPNVWDNSPLHF
TGCAGTGCTAGGCCCCCTAATGTTTGGGATAATTCACCCCTCCACTTT
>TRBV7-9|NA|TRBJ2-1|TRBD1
CARSSRLRTGINNEQFF
TGTGCCAGGAGCTCCCGGCTGAGGACAGGGATAAACAATGAGCAGTTCTTC
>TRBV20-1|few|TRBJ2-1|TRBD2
CSVSPGLVFFFPGAVF
TGCAGTGTATCGCCGGGACTAGTATTTTTCTTCCCCGGTGCGGTCTTC
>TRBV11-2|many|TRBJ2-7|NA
CASSPAGTRGYEQYF
TGTGCCAGCAGCCCAGCCGGGACACGAGGTTACGAGCAGTACTTC
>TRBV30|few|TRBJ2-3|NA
CAWSVNPRGKYF
TGTGCCTGGAGTGTAAACCCCCGCGGGAAGTATTTT
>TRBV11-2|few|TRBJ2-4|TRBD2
CASSFRLAGGAKNIQYF
TGTGCCAGCAGCTTCAGACTAGCGGGAGGTGCCAAAAACATTCAGTACTTC
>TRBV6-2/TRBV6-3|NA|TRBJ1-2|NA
CASSYPTTSYGYTF
TGTGCCAGCAGTTACCCGACAACCTCCTATGGCTACACCTTC
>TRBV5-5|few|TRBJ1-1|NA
CASSLVGSWVEAFF
TGTGCCAGCAGCTTGGTTGGCAGCTGGGTTGAAGCTTTCTTT
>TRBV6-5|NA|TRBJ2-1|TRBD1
CASSYGTGKKKQFF
TGTGCCAGCAGTTATGGGACAGGGAAGAAAAAGCAGTTCTTC
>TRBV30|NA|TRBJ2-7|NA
CAWSVGQPSYEQYF
TGTGCCTGGAGTGTCGGACAGCCTTCCTACGAGCAGTACTTC
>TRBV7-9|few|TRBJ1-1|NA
CASRVPEAFF
TGTGCCAGCAGGGTGCCTGAAGCTTTCTTT
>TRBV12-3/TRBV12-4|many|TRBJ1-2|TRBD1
CASSQGTANYGYTF
TGTGCCAGCAGCCAAGGGACAGCTAACTATGGCTACACCTTC
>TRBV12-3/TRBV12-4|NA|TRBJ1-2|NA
CASSFREGGYTF
TGTGCCAGCAGTTTTCGGGAGGGTGGCTACACCTTC
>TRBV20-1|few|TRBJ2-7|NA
CSARVPSFDEQYF
TGCAGTGCTAGAGTCCCTAGTTTCGACGAGCAGTACTTC
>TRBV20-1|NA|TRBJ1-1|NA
CSARDRRKTGINTEAFF
TGCAGTGCTAGAGATCGGAGGAAAACAGGGATAAACACTGAAGCTTTCTTT
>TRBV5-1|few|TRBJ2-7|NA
CASSPLTGAYEQYF
TGCGCCAGCAGCCCCCTGACAGGTGCCTACGAGCAGTACTTC
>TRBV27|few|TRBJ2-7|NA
CASRYLASRGYEQYF
TGTGCCAGCAGATACCTAGCGTCGAGGGGTTACGAGCAGTACTTC
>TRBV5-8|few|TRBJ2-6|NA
CASSSGRGANVLTF
TGTGCCAGCAGCTCGGGGCGCGGGGCCAACGTCCTGACTTTC
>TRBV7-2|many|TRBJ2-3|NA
CASSLNGQFTDTQYF
TGTGCCAGCAGCTTAAACGGCCAGTTCACAGATACGCAGTATTTT
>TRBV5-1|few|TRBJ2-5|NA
CASSLSLGSGEETQYF
TGCGCCAGCAGCTTGTCGCTAGGCTCTGGGGAAGAGACCCAGTACTTC
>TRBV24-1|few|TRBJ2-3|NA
CATRGLGGGPSDTQYF
TGTGCCACCAGAGGTTTGGGGGGGGGGCCGTCAGATACGCAGTATTTT
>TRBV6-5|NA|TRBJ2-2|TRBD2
CASSYSRSGGAGELFF
TGTGCCAGCAGTTACTCGAGAAGCGGGGGGGCCGGGGAGCTGTTTTTT
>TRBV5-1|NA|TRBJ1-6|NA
CASSLAGGVNSPLHF
TGCGCCAGCAGCTTGGCCGGGGGAGTTAATTCACCCCTCCACTTT
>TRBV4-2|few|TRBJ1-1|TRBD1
CASSRLDRKNTEAFF
TGTGCCAGCAGCCGCCTGGACAGGAAGAACACTGAAGCTTTCTTT
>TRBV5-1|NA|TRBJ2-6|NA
CASSLPGVSSGANVLTF
TGCGCCAGCAGCCTTCCAGGGGTTAGCTCTGGGGCCAACGTCCTGACTTTC
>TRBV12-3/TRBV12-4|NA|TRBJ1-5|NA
CASSIKSNQPQHF
TGTGCCAGCAGTATCAAGAGCAATCAGCCCCAGCATTTT
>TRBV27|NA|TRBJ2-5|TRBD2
CASSAGLAVGETQYF
TGTGCCAGCAGTGCCGGACTAGCGGTGGGGGAGACCCAGTACTTC
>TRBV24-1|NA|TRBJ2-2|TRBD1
CATSDRTGQGTGELFF
TGTGCCACCAGTGACCGGACAGGGCAAGGCACCGGGGAGCTGTTTTTT
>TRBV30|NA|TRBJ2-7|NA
CAWSSLDSNEQYF
TGTGCCTGGAGTAGTTTGGACAGCAACGAGCAGTACTTC
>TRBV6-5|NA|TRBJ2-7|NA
CASSYSGALAHEQYF
TGTGCCAGCAGTTACTCCGGAGCCCTCGCTCACGAGCAGTACTTC
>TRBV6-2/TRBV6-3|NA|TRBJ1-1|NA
CASSYSTPEKKTEAFF
TGTGCCAGCAGTTACTCGACGCCAGAAAAAAAAACTGAAGCTTTCTTT
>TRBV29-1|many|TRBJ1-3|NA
CSVLLSGNTIYF
TGCAGCGTTCTCCTTTCTGGAAACACCATATATTTT
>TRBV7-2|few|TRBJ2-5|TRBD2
CASSLGFSGGQETQYF
TGTGCCAGCAGCTTAGGATTCAGCGGGGGGCAAGAGACCCAGTACTTC
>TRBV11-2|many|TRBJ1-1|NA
CASSLGALKRENTEAFF
TGTGCCAGCAGCTTAGGAGCGCTCAAAAGGGAGAACACTGAAGCTTTCTTT
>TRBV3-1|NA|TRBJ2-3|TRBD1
CASSQGDRGADTQYF
TGTGCCAGCAGCCAAGGGGACAGGGGCGCAGATACGCAGTATTTT
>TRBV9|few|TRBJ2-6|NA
CASSVYGSGANVLTF
TGTGCCAGCAGCGTATATGGCTCTGGGGCCAACGTCCTGACTTTC
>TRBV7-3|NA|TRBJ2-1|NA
CASSLKPRGSPNYNEQFF
TGTGCCAGCAGCTTAAAGCCACGGGGTTCTCCAAATTACAATGAGCAGTTCTTC
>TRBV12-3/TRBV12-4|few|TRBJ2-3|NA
CASSPPPWGREADTQYF
TGTGCCAGCAGCCCGCCCCCCTGGGGCAGGGAGGCAGATACGCAGTATTTT
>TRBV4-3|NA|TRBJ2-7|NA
CASSQELIYEQYF
TGCGCCAGCAGCCAAGAGTTGATCTACGAGCAGTACTTC
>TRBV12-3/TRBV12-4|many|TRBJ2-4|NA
CASSPTLAKNIQYF
TGTGCCAGCAGCCCGACTTTAGCCAAAAACATTCAGTACTTC
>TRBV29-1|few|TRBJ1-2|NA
CSVLMKEGYYGYTF
TGCAGCGTTTTGATGAAAGAGGGGTACTATGGCTACACCTTC
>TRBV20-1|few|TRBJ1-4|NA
CSAMDSTTNEKLFF
TGCAGTGCTATGGACAGTACAACTAATGAAAAACTGTTTTTT
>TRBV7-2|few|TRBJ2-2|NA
CASSSRPQVTGELFF
TGTGCCAGCAGCTCCCGACCCCAAGTCACCGGGGAGCTGTTTTTT
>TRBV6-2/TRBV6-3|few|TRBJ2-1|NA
CASSSPVKPGDRFF
TGTGCCAGCAGTTCCCCAGTGAAGCCTGGGGATCGGTTCTTC
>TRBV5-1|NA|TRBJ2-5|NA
CASSLAGPSRETQYF
TGCGCCAGCAGCTTGGCGGGCCCTAGCAGGGAGACCCAGTACTTC
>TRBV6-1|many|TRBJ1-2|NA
CASSDGGSTPYGYTF
TGTGCCAGCAGTGATGGCGGCTCAACCCCTTATGGCTACACCTTC
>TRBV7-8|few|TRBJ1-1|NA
CASNPQGMSGTEAFF
TGTGCCAGCAACCCCCAGGGGATGAGTGGCACTGAAGCTTTCTTT
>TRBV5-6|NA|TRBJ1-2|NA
CASSLSGSYGYTF
TGTGCCAGCAGCTTAAGCGGAAGCTATGGCTACACCTTC
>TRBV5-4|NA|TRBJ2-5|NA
CASSPGTGAGQETQYF
TGTGCCAGCAGCCCGGGGACAGGAGCGGGGCAAGAGACCCAGTACTTC
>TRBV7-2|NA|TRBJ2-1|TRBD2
CASTLTSGGAGYNEQFF
TGTGCCAGCACCCTGACTAGCGGGGGGGCCGGGTACAATGAGCAGTTCTTC
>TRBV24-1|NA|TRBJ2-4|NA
CATSDPGAGTKNIQYF
TGTGCCACCAGTGACCCCGGGGCAGGGACCAAAAACATTCAGTACTTC